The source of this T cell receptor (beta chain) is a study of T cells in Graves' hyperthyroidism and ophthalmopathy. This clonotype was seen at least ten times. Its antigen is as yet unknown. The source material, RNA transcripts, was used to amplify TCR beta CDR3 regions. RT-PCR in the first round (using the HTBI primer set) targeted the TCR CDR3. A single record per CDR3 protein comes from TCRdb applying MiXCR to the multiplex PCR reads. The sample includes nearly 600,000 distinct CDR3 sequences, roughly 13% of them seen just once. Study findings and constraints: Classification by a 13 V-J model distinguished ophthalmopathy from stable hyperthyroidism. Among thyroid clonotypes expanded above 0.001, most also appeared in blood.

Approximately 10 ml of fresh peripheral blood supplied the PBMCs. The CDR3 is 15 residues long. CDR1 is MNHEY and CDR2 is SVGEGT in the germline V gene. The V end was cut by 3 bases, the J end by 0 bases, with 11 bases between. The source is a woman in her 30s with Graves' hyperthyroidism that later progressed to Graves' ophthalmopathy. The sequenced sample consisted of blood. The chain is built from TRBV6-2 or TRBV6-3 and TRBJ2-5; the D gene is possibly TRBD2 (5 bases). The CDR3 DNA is TGTGCCAGCAGTTATGACACCGGGGACCAAGAGACCCAGTACTTC. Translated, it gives CASSYDTGDQETQYF.